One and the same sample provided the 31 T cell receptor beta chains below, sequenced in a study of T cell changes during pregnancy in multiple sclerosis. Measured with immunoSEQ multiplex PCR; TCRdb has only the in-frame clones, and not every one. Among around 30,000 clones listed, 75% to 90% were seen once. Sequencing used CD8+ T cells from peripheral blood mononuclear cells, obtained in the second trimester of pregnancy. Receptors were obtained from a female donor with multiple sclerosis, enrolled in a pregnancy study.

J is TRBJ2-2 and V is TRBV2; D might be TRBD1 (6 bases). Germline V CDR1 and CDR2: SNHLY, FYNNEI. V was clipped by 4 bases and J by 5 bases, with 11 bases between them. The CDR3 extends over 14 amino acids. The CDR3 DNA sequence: TGTGCCAGCAGTGTCAGGGGTCGGACCGGGGAGCTGTTTTTT. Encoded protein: CASSVRGRTGELFF.

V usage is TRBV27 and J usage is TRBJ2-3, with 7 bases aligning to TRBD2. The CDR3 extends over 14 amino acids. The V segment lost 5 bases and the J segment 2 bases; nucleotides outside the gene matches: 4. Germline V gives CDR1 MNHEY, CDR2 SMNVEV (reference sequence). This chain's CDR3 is CASSQRLATDTQYF. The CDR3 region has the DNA TGTGCCAGCAGTCAACGACTAGCCACAGATACGCAGTATTTT.

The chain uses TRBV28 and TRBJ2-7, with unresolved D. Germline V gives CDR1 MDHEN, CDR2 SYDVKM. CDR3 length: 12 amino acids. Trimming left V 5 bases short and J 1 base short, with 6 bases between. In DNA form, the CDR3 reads TGTGCCAGCAGTCCGGAGTCCTACGAGCAGTACTTC. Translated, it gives CASSPESYEQYF.

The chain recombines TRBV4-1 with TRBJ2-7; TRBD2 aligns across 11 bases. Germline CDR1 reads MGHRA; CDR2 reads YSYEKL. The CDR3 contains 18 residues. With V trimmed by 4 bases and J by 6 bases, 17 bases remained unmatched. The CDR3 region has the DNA TGCGCCAGCAGCCTACACAGGGGCCTAGCGGGAGGCCGGGGCGAGCAGTACTTC. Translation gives CASSLHRGLAGGRGEQYF.

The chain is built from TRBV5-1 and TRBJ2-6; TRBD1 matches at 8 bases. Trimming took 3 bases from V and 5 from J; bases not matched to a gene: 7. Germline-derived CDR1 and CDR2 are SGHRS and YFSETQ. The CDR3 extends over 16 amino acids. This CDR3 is CASSSGQGVRANVLTF. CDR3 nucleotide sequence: TGCGCCAGCAGCTCCGGACAGGGAGTAAGGGCCAACGTCCTGACTTTC.

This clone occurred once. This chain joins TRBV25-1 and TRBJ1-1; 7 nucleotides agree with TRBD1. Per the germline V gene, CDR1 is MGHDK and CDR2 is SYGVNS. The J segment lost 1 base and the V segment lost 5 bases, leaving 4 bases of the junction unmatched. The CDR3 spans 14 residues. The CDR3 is CASSPRQGNTEAFF. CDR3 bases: TGTGCCAGCAGTCCGAGACAGGGGAACACTGAAGCTTTCTTT.

The CDR3 reads CASSVRSGVDTGELFF. CDR3 in DNA: TGTGCCAGCAGCGTCCGTTCGGGAGTAGACACCGGGGAGCTGTTTTTT. The rearrangement uses TRBV7-9 and TRBJ2-2; maybe TRBD2 (6 bases). CDR3 length: 16 residues. V dropped 5 bases and J dropped 3 bases, with 16 bases sitting between them. Germline V CDR1 and CDR2: SEHNR, FQNEAQ (reference sequence). Together with reference TRBV7-9 and TRBJ2-2, the CDR3 gives the full variable domain: DTGVSQNPRHKITKRGQNVTFRCDPISEHNRLYWYRQTLGQGPEFLTYFQNEAQLEKSRLLSDRFSAERPKGSFSTLEIQRTEQGDSAMYLCASSVRSGVDTGELFFGEGSRLTVL.

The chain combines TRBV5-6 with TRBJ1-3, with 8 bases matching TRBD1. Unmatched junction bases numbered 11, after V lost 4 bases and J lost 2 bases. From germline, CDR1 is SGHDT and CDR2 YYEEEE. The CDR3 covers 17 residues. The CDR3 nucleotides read TGTGCCAGCAGCCTGGAGAGACAGGGGTGGGCTGGAAACACCATATATTTT. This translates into CASSLERQGWAGNTIYF. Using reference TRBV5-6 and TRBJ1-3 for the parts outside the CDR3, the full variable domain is DAGVTQSPTHLIKTRGQQVTLRCSPKSGHDTVSWYQQALGQGPQFIFQYYEEEERQRGNFPDRFSGHQFPNYSSELNVNALLLGDSALYLCASSLERQGWAGNTIYFGEGSWLTVV.

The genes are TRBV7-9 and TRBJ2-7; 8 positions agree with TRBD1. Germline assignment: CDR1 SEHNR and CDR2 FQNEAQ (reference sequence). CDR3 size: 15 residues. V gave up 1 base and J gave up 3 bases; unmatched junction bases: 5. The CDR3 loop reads CASSLGAGGLYEQYF. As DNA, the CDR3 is TGTGCCAGCAGCTTAGGGGCAGGGGGCCTCTACGAGCAGTACTTC. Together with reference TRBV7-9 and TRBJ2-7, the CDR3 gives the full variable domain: DTGVSQNPRHKITKRGQNVTFRCDPISEHNRLYWYRQTLGQGPEFLTYFQNEAQLEKSRLLSDRFSAERPKGSFSTLEIQRTEQGDSAMYLCASSLGAGGLYEQYFGPGTRLTVT.

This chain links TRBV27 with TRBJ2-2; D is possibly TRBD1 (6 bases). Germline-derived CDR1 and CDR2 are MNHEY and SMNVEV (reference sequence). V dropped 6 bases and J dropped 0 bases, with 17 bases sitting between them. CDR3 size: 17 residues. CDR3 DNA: TGTGCCAGCAGGGTAATTCGACAGGACGCGAACACCGGGGAGCTGTTTTTT. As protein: CASRVIRQDANTGELFF.

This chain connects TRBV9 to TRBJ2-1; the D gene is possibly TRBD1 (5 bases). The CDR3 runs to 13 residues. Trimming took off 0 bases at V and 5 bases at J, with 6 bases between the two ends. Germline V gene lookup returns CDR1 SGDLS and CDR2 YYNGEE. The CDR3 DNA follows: TGTGCCAGCAGCGTAGGACAGAACAATGAGCAGTTCTTC. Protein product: CASSVGQNNEQFF.

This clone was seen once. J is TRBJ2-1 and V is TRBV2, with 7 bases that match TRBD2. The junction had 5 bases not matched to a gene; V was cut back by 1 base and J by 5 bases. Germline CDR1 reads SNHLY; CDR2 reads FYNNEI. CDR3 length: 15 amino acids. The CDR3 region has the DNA TGTGCCAGCAGTGAAGGGCTAGCGGACAACAATGAGCAGTTCTTC. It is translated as CASSEGLADNNEQFF.

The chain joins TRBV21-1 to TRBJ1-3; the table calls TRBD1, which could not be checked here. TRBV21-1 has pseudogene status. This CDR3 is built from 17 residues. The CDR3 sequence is CASSLGGKGAVGNTIYF. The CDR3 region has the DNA TGTGCCAGCAGCTTAGGCGGGAAGGGGGCAGTCGGAAACACCATATATTTT.

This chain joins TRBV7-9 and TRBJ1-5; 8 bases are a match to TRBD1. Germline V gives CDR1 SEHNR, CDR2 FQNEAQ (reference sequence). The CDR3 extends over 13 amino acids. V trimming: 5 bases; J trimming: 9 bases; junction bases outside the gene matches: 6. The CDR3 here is CASSLRTGRPQHF. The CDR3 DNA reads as TGTGCCAGCAGCCTCCGGACAGGGCGGCCCCAGCATTTT. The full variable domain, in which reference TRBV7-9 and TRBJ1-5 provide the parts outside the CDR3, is DTGVSQNPRHKITKRGQNVTFRCDPISEHNRLYWYRQTLGQGPEFLTYFQNEAQLEKSRLLSDRFSAERPKGSFSTLEIQRTEQGDSAMYLCASSLRTGRPQHFGDGTRLSIL.

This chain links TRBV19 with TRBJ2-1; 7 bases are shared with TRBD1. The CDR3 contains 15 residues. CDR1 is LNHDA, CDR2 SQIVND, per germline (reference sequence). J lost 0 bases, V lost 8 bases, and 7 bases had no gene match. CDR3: CASRLRDSSYNEQFF. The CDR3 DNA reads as TGTGCCAGTCGGCTCCGGGACAGCTCCTACAATGAGCAGTTCTTC.

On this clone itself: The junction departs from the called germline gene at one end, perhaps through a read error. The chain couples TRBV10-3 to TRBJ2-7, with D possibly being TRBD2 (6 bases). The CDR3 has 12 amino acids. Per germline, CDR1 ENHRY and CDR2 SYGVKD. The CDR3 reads CAISESNSGRGF. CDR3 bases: TGTGCCATCAGTGAATCAAACTCCGGGAGAGGCTTC.

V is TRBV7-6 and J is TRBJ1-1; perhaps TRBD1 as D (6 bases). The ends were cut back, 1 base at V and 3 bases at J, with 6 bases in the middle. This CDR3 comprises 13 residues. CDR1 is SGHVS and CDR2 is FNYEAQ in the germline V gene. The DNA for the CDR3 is TGTGCCAGCAGCTTAGAGGGGGACACTGAAGCTTTCTTT. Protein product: CASSLEGDTEAFF.

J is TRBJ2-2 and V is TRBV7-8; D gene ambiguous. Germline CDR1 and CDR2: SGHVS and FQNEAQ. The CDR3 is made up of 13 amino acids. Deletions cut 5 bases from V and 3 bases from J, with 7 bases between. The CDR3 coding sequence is TGTGCCAGCAGCCTAACTCACACCGGGGAGCTGTTTTTT. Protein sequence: CASSLTHTGELFF.

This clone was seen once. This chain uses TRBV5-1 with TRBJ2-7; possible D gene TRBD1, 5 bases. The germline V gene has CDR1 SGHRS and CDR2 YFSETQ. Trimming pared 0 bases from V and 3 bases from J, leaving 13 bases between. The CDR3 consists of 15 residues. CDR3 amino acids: CASSLAPDTLYEQYF. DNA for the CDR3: TGCGCCAGCAGCTTGGCCCCGGACACCCTCTACGAGCAGTACTTC.

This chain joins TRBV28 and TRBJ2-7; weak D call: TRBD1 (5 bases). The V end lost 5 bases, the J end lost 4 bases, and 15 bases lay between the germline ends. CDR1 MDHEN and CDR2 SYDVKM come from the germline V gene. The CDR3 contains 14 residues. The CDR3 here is CASSPPLQEYEQYF. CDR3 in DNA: TGTGCCAGCAGTCCTCCGTTACAGGAATACGAGCAGTACTTC.

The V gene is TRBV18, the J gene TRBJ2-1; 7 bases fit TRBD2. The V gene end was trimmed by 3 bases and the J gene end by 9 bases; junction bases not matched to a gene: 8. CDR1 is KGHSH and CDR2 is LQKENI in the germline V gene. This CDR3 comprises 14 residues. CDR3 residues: CASSPGGELGEQFF. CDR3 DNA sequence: TGTGCCAGCTCACCTGGGGGGGAGTTGGGTGAGCAGTTCTTC. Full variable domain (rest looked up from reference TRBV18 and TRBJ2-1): NAGVMQNPRHLVRRRGQEARLRCSPMKGHSHVYWYRQLPEEGLKFMVYLQKENIIDESGMPKERFSAEFPKEGPSILRIQQVVRGDSAAYFCASSPGGELGEQFFGPGTRLTVL.

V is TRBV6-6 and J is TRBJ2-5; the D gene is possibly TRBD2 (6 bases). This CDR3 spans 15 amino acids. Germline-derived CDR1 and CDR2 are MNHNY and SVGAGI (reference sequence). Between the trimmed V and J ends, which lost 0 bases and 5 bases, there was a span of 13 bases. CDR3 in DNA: TGTGCCAGCAGTTACTCGGGGGGAGTGTTGGAGACCCAGTACTTC. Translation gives CASSYSGGVLETQYF.

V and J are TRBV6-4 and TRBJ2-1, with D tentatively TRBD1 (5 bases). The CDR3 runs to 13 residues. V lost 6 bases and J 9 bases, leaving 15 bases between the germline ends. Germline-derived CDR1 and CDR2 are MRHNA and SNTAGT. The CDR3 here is CASSVSPQGEQFF. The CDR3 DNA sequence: TGTGCCAGCAGCGTGTCCCCCCAGGGTGAGCAGTTCTTC.

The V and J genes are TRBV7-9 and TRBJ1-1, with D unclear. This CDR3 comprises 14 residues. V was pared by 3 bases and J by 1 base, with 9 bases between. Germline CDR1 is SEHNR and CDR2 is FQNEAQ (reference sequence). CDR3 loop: CASSFSPRNTEAFF. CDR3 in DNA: TGTGCCAGCAGCTTTTCCCCCCGGAACACTGAAGCTTTCTTT.

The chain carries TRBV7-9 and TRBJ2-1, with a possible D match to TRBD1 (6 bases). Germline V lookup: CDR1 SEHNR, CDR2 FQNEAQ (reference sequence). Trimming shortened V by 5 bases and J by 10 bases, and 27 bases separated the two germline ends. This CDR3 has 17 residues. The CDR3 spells CASSPLPRGNNGVEQFF. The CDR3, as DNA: TGTGCCAGCAGCCCCCTACCCAGGGGTAATAACGGGGTGGAGCAGTTCTTC. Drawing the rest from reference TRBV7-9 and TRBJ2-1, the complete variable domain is DTGVSQNPRHKITKRGQNVTFRCDPISEHNRLYWYRQTLGQGPEFLTYFQNEAQLEKSRLLSDRFSAERPKGSFSTLEIQRTEQGDSAMYLCASSPLPRGNNGVEQFFGPGTRLTVL.

The CDR3 loop is CASSYSITAPSYEQYF. The CDR3 DNA follows: TGTGCCAGCAGTTACTCGATAACAGCTCCATCCTACGAGCAGTACTTC. V usage is TRBV6-5 and J usage is TRBJ2-7; D call uncertain. The ends were cut back, 0 bases at V and 1 base at J, with 13 bases in the middle. The CDR3 totals 16 residues. Germline assignment: CDR1 MNHEY and CDR2 SVGAGI.

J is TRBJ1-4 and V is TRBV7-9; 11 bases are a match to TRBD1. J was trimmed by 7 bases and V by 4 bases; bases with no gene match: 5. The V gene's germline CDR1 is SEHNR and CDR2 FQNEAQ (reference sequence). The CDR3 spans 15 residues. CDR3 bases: TGTGCCAGCAGCTCACGGGACAGGGGGAGTGAAAAACTGTTTTTT. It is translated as CASSSRDRGSEKLFF.

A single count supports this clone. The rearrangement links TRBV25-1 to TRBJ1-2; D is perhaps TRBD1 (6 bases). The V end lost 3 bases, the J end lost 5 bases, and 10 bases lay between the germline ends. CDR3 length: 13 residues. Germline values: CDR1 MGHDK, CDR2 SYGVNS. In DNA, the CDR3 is TGTGCCAGCAGTGACCCAGGGGAGTATGGCTACACCTTC. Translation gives CASSDPGEYGYTF.

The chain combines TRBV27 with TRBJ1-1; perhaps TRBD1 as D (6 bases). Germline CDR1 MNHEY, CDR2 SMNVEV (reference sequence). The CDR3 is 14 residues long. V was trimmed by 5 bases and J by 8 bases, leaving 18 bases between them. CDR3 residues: CASSPGGQGREAFF. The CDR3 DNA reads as TGTGCCAGCAGTCCGGGGGGGCAGGGGCGCGAAGCTTTCTTT.

In nucleotides, the CDR3 is TGTGCCAGTAGTTGGACAGGGGGCGGAACTGAAGCTTTCTTT. This translates into CASSWTGGGTEAFF. The V call is TRBV19, the J call TRBJ1-1; 11 positions agree with TRBD1. After removal of 5 bases from V and 5 bases from J, the junction contained 4 bases not matched to a gene. The CDR3 runs 14 residues. Germline lookup yields CDR1 LNHDA and CDR2 SQIVND (reference sequence).

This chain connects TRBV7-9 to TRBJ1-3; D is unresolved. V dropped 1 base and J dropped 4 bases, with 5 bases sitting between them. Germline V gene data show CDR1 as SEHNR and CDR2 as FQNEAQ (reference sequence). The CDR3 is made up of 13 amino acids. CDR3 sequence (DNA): TGTGCCAGCAGCTTAGGAGGGGGAAACACCATATATTTT. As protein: CASSLGGGNTIYF.